The 28 T cell receptor beta chains in this list originate from one sample, sequenced in a study of shared clonotypes between healthy human individuals. Sequencing used immunoSEQ multiplex PCR; TCRdb keeps in-frame clones, though not all of them. There are millions of clones in the sample; approximately 94% occur only once, and 0.9% to 1.4% lies in the top ten. CD45RO negativity and positive selection for CCR7 defined naive CD8 cells, a population that excluded terminally differentiated effector memory CD45RA+ cells. Specimen: naive CD8+ T cells sorted from blood. These TCRs come from a man younger than 30 in good health.

V and J are TRBV7-6 and TRBJ2-5; D is possibly TRBD1 or TRBD2 (5 bases each). The CDR3 loop spans 13 amino acids. The V and J ends lost 3 bases and 11 bases respectively, with 16 bases between them. CDR1 is SGHVS and CDR2 is FNYEAQ in the germline V gene. CDR3 bases: TGTGCCAGCAGCTTTGGGACCCTGGGTGAGCAGTACTTC. This codes for CASSFGTLGEQYF.

Details on this clone: The same CDR3 can be traced to other DNA sequences in this sample. The chain couples TRBV6-5 to TRBJ2-7, with 7 bases lining up with TRBD2. The CDR3 runs 14 residues. Germline CDR1 and CDR2: MNHEY and SVGAGI. V was clipped by 2 bases and J by 4 bases; unmatched bases: 5. The CDR3 nucleotides read TGTGCCAGCAGTTACGCGGGAGAGACTTACGAGCAGTACTTC. It specifies CASSYAGETYEQYF.

V usage is TRBV27 and J usage is TRBJ2-2; either TRBD1 or TRBD2 may fit D (6 bases each). The V gene lost 4 bases and the J gene lost 2 bases, with 11 bases spanning the gap. Germline CDR1 is MNHEY and CDR2 is SMNVEV (reference sequence). This CDR3 contains 15 residues. As DNA, the CDR3 is TGTGCCAGCAGTTCGGGGGCAGCAAACACCGGGGAGCTGTTTTTT. Amino acids: CASSSGAANTGELFF.

The CDR3 sequence is CASSPPHGSNEQFF. In DNA, the CDR3 is TGTGCCAGCAGCCCTCCTCACGGGTCGAATGAGCAGTTCTTC. This rearrangement joins TRBV5-6 to TRBJ2-1, with no clear D. Trimming removed 4 bases at V and 7 bases at J, with 15 bases between. The CDR3 consists of 14 residues. The germline gives CDR1 SGHDT, CDR2 YYEEEE.

V usage is TRBV5-3 and J usage is TRBJ2-6, with 7 bases matching TRBD1. TRBV5-3 is known as an ORF, though its function is uncertain. This CDR3 contains 13 residues. The V and J ends lost 8 bases and 4 bases, in that order; junction bases with no gene match: 3. CDR3 sequence (DNA): TGTGCCAGGACAGGGTTAGGGGCCAACGTCCTGACTTTC. Its translation: CARTGLGANVLTF.

In DNA, the CDR3 is TGTGCCAGCAGTGTTGCGCTGGATGAAGCTTTCTTT. Protein sequence: CASSVALDEAFF. This chain connects TRBV2 to TRBJ1-1; D gene ambiguous. V was trimmed by 4 bases and J by 7 bases, leaving 10 bases between them. This CDR3 is built from 12 residues. Germline CDR1 and CDR2: SNHLY and FYNNEI.

This chain links TRBV4-1 with TRBJ2-7; D is possibly TRBD1 (6 bases). Looked up from germline, CDR1 is MGHRA and CDR2 is YSYEKL. The CDR3 is 15 residues long. V lost 6 bases and J 4 bases, leaving 19 bases between the germline ends. The CDR3 region has the DNA TGCGCCAGCAGTCACCGGGCTGGGACACTATACGAGCAGTACTTC. It translates to CASSHRAGTLYEQYF.

The gene calls are TRBV11-2 and TRBJ2-7, with 9 bases identical to TRBD1. Trimming removed 6 bases from V and 6 bases from J; junction bases left unmatched: 3. This CDR3 has 12 amino acids. Germline lookup yields CDR1 SGHAT and CDR2 FQNNGV. The CDR3: CASRSDRGEQYF. In DNA, the CDR3 is TGTGCCAGCAGATCGGACAGGGGCGAGCAGTACTTC.

V gene TRBV5-5 combines with J gene TRBJ2-1, with TRBD2 identical over 13 bases. The junction had 8 bases not matched to a gene; V was cut back by 4 bases and J by 7 bases. Germline-derived CDR1 and CDR2 are SGHKS and YYEKEE (reference sequence). The CDR3 has 16 amino acids. CDR3 sequence reads: CASSLFGLAGVNEQFF. For the CDR3, the DNA is TGTGCCAGCAGCCTCTTCGGACTAGCGGGAGTTAATGAGCAGTTCTTC.

This chain uses TRBV6-5 with TRBJ2-1; D gene ambiguous. Trimming cost V 8 bases and J 7 bases, with 12 bases left between them. The CDR3 length is 12 residues. Germline-derived CDR1 and CDR2 are MNHEY and SVGAGI. CDR3 sequence reads: CASFDGNNEQFF. In DNA form, the CDR3 reads TGTGCCAGCTTCGACGGTAATAATGAGCAGTTCTTC.

The rearrangement uses TRBV6-1 and TRBJ2-3; 13 positions match TRBD2. Germline CDR1 reads MNHNS; CDR2 reads SASEGT. The V gene end was trimmed by 4 bases and the J gene end by 6 bases; junction bases not matched to a gene: 7. The CDR3 sequence is 16 residues long. CDR3 sequence reads: CASSGRLAGGWDTQYF. CDR3 bases: TGTGCCAGCAGTGGGCGACTAGCGGGAGGTTGGGATACGCAGTATTTT.

The rearrangement links TRBV6-1 to TRBJ2-7, with D tentatively TRBD2 (5 bases). The CDR3 extends over 11 amino acids. CDR1 is MNHNS and CDR2 is SASEGT in the germline V gene. The germline V and J ends were trimmed by 5 bases and 6 bases, with 8 bases remaining between them. In nucleotides, the CDR3 is TGTGCCAGCAGTTACGGGGTCGAGCAGTACTTC. Its protein product is CASSYGVEQYF.

Regarding this clone: The sample carries other DNA sequences with the same CDR3. The rearrangement links TRBV9 to TRBJ2-3; TRBD2 matches at 8 bases. The V gene's germline CDR1 is SGDLS and CDR2 YYNGEE. The junction had 6 bases not matched to a gene; V was cut back by 2 bases and J by 1 base. The CDR3 loop spans 16 amino acids. The CDR3 sequence is CASSVGLAGRTDTQYF. CDR3 sequence (DNA): TGTGCCAGCAGCGTTGGATTAGCGGGACGCACAGATACGCAGTATTTT.

This chain uses TRBV2 with TRBJ2-1; TRBD1 matches 8 bases. Germline CDR1 and CDR2: SNHLY and FYNNEI. The CDR3 consists of 16 residues. The V segment lost 1 base and the J segment 8 bases; nucleotides outside the gene matches: 10. The DNA of the CDR3 is TGTGCCAGCAGTGAAGAAGGCGGACAGGGTCGTGATGAGCAGTTCTTC. Protein: CASSEEGGQGRDEQFF.

This chain connects TRBV6-5 to TRBJ2-1; a possible D gene is TRBD2 (6 bases). CDR1 and CDR2 (germline): MNHEY, SVGAGI. V lost 9 bases and J 5 bases, leaving 11 bases between the germline ends. The CDR3 loop spans 12 amino acids. The CDR3 DNA is TGTGCCAGTCTAGCGTCGAACAATGAGCAGTTCTTC. This codes for CASLASNNEQFF.

The chain employs TRBV6-6 and TRBJ1-1, with D tentatively TRBD1 (5 bases). This CDR3 spans 15 amino acids. From germline, CDR1 is MNHNY and CDR2 SVGAGI (reference sequence). V lost 3 bases, J lost 0 bases, and 11 bases lay in between. CDR3 DNA sequence: TGTGCCAGCAGTTATGCCGGGACGGTGAACACTGAAGCTTTCTTT. Its protein product is CASSYAGTVNTEAFF.

V gene TRBV6-5 combines with J gene TRBJ1-5; D is possibly TRBD1 (5 bases). This CDR3 region has 14 residues. CDR1 MNHEY and CDR2 SVGAGI come from the germline V gene. V lost 10 bases and J lost 0, with 13 bases in between. CDR3 nucleotides: TGTGCCACCAATCAGGGAAATAGCAATCAGCCCCAGCATTTT. Its protein product is CATNQGNSNQPQHF.

The chain's CDR3 is CASDRDTDTQYF. CDR3 sequence (DNA): TGTGCCTCGGACCGAGACACAGATACGCAGTATTTT. J is TRBJ2-3 and V is TRBV2, with no clear D. The germline gives CDR1 SNHLY, CDR2 FYNNEI. V lost 11 bases to trimming and J lost 2 bases, with 11 bases between them. This CDR3 has 12 amino acids.

This clone was picked up one time. CDR3 amino acids: CASGVNMVLYEQYF. The CDR3 DNA reads as TGTGCTAGTGGTGTTAATATGGTACTCTACGAGCAGTACTTC. This chain uses TRBV12-5 with TRBJ2-7; D unresolved. This CDR3 contains 14 residues. The V end was cut by 5 bases, the J end by 3 bases, with 14 bases between. Germline CDR1 reads LGHNT; CDR2 reads FRNRAP.

The chain links TRBV13 to TRBJ2-7; the D gene is possibly TRBD2 (5 bases). This CDR3 is 16 amino acids long. Germline lookup yields CDR1 PRHDT and CDR2 FYEKMQ (reference sequence). V lost 2 bases and J lost 2, with 16 bases in between. CDR3 DNA sequence: TGTGCCAGCAGCTTAAGGACTGGGGAATCACCCTACGAGCAGTACTTC. Protein: CASSLRTGESPYEQYF.

The chain is built from TRBV7-9 and TRBJ2-1; a possible D gene is TRBD2 (5 bases). V was cut by 3 bases and J by 7 bases, with 16 bases left in between. Looked up from germline, CDR1 is SEHNR and CDR2 is FQNEAQ (reference sequence). The length of the CDR3 is 15 residues. CDR3 sequence: CASSLGEGPWNEQFF. The CDR3 DNA is TGTGCCAGCAGCTTGGGAGAGGGCCCTTGGAATGAGCAGTTCTTC. Using reference TRBV7-9 and TRBJ2-1 for the parts outside the CDR3, the full variable domain is DTGVSQNPRHKITKRGQNVTFRCDPISEHNRLYWYRQTLGQGPEFLTYFQNEAQLEKSRLLSDRFSAERPKGSFSTLEIQRTEQGDSAMYLCASSLGEGPWNEQFFGPGTRLTVL.

The chain uses TRBV10-3 and TRBJ1-1; 9 bases are a match to TRBD1. CDR3 length: 16 amino acids. The V gene end was trimmed by 4 bases and the J gene end by 6 bases; junction bases not matched to a gene: 12. Germline loops: CDR1 ENHRY, CDR2 SYGVKD. The CDR3 DNA is TGTGCCATCAGTGGAGCATGGGACAGGGTATTCGCTGAAGCTTTCTTT. Protein sequence: CAISGAWDRVFAEAFF.

The V gene is TRBV10-2, the J gene TRBJ2-7, with D hard to call. CDR1 and CDR2 (germline): WSHSY, SAAADI. The ends were cut back, 6 bases at V and 6 bases at J, with 12 bases in the middle. The CDR3 sequence is 12 residues long. CDR3 sequence (DNA): TGCGCCAGCAGCCACACGGTTGGCGAGCAGTACTTC. Amino acids: CASSHTVGEQYF.

The chain has TRBV30 and TRBJ1-5; no definite D call. The CDR3 is made up of 14 amino acids. The germline gives CDR1 GTSNPN, CDR2 SVGIG (reference sequence). Trimming removed 2 bases at V and 5 bases at J, with 13 bases between. The CDR3 nucleotides are TGTGCCTGGAGTTCGGTGGGGAGGGATCAGCCCCAGCATTTT. Protein product: CAWSSVGRDQPQHF.

V usage is TRBV27 and J usage is TRBJ2-5; 8 bases line up with TRBD2. Germline trimming cut 5 bases from V and 5 bases from J; bases unmatched to any gene: 13. The CDR3 loop spans 16 amino acids. The germline V gene has CDR1 MNHEY and CDR2 SMNVEV (reference sequence). CDR3 nucleotides: TGTGCCAGCAGTCCCCTATCGGGGGGGCGGTGGGAGACCCAGTACTTC. It codes for CASSPLSGGRWETQYF.

Remarks on this clone: This CDR3 is also generated by other DNA sequences in the sample. The chain employs TRBV4-3 and TRBJ2-1; perhaps TRBD2 as D (5 bases). CDR1 is LGHNA, CDR2 YSLEER, per germline. The CDR3 contains 14 residues. With 1 base removed from V and 4 bases from J, the gap between germline ends came to 8 bases. CDR3 protein: CASSQGSGYNEQFF. Here the CDR3 DNA reads TGCGCCAGCAGCCAAGGAAGCGGATACAATGAGCAGTTCTTC.

The DNA of the CDR3 is TGTGCCAGCAGCTTGCGCCCGAGCTCCTACAATGAGCAGTTCTTC. It yields the protein CASSLRPSSYNEQFF. The rearrangement joins TRBV5-8 to TRBJ2-1; D gene ambiguous. Germline assignment: CDR1 SGHTS and CDR2 YDEGEE. The CDR3 has 15 amino acids. The V end lost 1 base, the J end lost 0 bases, and 8 bases lay between the germline ends. The variable domain in full, completed from reference TRBV5-8 and TRBJ2-1, reads EAGVTQSPTHLIKTRGQQATLRCSPISGHTSVYWYQQALGLGLQFLLWYDEGEERNRGNFPPRFSGRQFPNYSSELNVNALELEDSALYLCASSLRPSSYNEQFFGPGTRLTVL.

The chain carries TRBV6-6 and TRBJ2-5; the match to TRBD2 covers 10 bases. Germline CDR1 MNHNY, CDR2 SVGAGI (reference sequence). Unmatched junction bases numbered 9, after V lost 6 bases and J lost 5 bases. The CDR3 extends over 15 amino acids. The CDR3 DNA reads as TGTGCCAGCAGCCACTTAGCGGGGGGCCTGGAGACCCAGTACTTC. Its protein is CASSHLAGGLETQYF.